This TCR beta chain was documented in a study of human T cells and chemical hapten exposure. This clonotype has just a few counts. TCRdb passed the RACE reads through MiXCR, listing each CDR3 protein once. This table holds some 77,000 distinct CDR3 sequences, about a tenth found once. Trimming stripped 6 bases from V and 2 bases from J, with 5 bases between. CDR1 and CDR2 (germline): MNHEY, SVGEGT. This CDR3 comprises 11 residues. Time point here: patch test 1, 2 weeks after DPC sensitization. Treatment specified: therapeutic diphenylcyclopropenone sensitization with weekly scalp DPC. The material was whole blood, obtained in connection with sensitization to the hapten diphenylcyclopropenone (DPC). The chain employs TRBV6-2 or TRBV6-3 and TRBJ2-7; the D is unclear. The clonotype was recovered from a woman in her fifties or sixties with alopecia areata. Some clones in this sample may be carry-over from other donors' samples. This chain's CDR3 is CASSHTYEQYF. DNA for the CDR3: TGTGCCAGCAGCCACACCTACGAGCAGTACTTC.